A single sample gave rise to the 22 T cell receptor beta chains below, sequenced in a study of early T cells in non-severe SARS-CoV-2 infection. TCRdb re-analysed the 5' RACE reads in MiXCR, keeping a single row per CDR3 protein. Among about 70,000 distinct CDR3 sequences listed, about 14% were seen once. This material consisted of whole blood, taken at baseline. These receptors originate from an adult who was a healthcare worker with PCR-confirmed SARS-CoV-2 infection or an uninfected control (not recorded which).

This clonotype was seen only a few times. V and J are TRBV5-1 and TRBJ2-6; no clear D. Germline CDR1 SGHRS, CDR2 YFSETQ. V gave up 0 bases and J gave up 0 bases, with 4 bases separating them. CDR3 size: 15 residues. The CDR3: CASSLANSGANVLTF. CDR3 sequence (DNA): TGCGCCAGCAGCTTGGCCAACTCTGGGGCCAACGTCCTGACTTTC.

This clonotype turned up a few times. The rearrangement uses TRBV19 and TRBJ1-2; unclear D gene. Trimming stripped 3 bases from V and 0 bases from J, with 26 bases between. The CDR3 has 20 amino acids. Germline CDR1 and CDR2: LNHDA and SQIVND (reference sequence). DNA of the CDR3: TGTGCCAGTAGTATGGTGCTTTCTGGCCTTTCTACAGAGGCTAACTATGGCTACACCTTC. Its translation is CASSMVLSGLSTEANYGYTF.

The chain combines TRBV9 with TRBJ2-3; no firm D call. Germline V gene lookup returns CDR1 SGDLS and CDR2 YYNGEE. This CDR3 spans 12 amino acids. Trimming cost V 3 bases and J 5 bases, with 7 bases left between them. The CDR3, as DNA: TGTGCCAGCAGCGCTACAGTAGATACGCAGTATTTT. Translating gives CASSATVDTQYF. Full variable domain (rest looked up from reference TRBV9 and TRBJ2-3): DSGVTQTPKHLITATGQRVTLRCSPRSGDLSVYWYQQSLDQGLQFLIQYYNGEERAKGNILERFSAQQFPDLHSELNLSSLELGDSALYFCASSATVDTQYFGPGTRLTVL.

The rearrangement joins TRBV12-5 to TRBJ1-1, with TRBD1 matching over 7 bases. Trimming took 2 bases from V and 7 from J; bases not matched to a gene: 4. This CDR3 is 13 amino acids long. CDR1 is LGHNT, CDR2 FRNRAP, per germline. This CDR3 reads CASGLSTGDEAFF. CDR3 bases: TGTGCTAGTGGTTTGTCTACAGGGGATGAAGCTTTCTTT.

The chain recombines TRBV20-1 with TRBJ2-2; D is unresolved. The CDR3 sequence is 14 residues long. Trimming took off 4 bases at V and 0 bases at J, with 9 bases between the two ends. Germline V lookup: CDR1 DFQATT, CDR2 SNEGSKA (reference sequence). The DNA for the CDR3 is TGCAGTGCTATCACGGAAACGAACACCGGGGAGCTGTTTTTT. Translated: CSAITETNTGELFF.

This clonotype has only a few counts. V is TRBV19 and J is TRBJ1-5; D gene ambiguous. V lost 9 bases and J lost 3, with 12 bases in between. Per germline, CDR1 LNHDA and CDR2 SQIVND (reference sequence). The CDR3 covers 13 residues. CDR3 residues: CASSSVNNQPQHF. The CDR3 nucleotides read TGTGCCAGCTCAAGCGTTAACAATCAGCCCCAGCATTTT.

The chain is built from TRBV18 and TRBJ1-1; a weak D match, TRBD1 (6 bases). The V end lost 3 bases, the J end lost 4 bases, and 12 bases lay between the germline ends. This CDR3 region has 14 residues. Germline values: CDR1 KGHSH, CDR2 LQKENI. In nucleotides, the CDR3 is TGTGCCAGCTCACCGACAGGACTCACCACTGAAGCTTTCTTT. Encoded protein: CASSPTGLTTEAFF. Combining the CDR3 with reference TRBV18 and TRBJ1-1 gives the whole variable domain NAGVMQNPRHLVRRRGQEARLRCSPMKGHSHVYWYRQLPEEGLKFMVYLQKENIIDESGMPKERFSAEFPKEGPSILRIQQVVRGDSAAYFCASSPTGLTTEAFFGQGTRLTVV.

This clonotype was seen many times. This chain connects TRBV28 to TRBJ2-7; TRBD2 agrees at 7 bases. The ends lost 0 bases at V and 5 bases at J; junction bases unmatched: 7. The CDR3 spans 15 residues. Per the germline V gene, CDR1 is MDHEN and CDR2 is SYDVKM. CDR3 loop: CASSLWSTSEDEQYF. The CDR3 DNA is TGTGCCAGCAGTTTATGGAGTACTAGCGAGGACGAGCAGTACTTC.

This clonotype was counted ten times or more. The gene calls are TRBV28 and TRBJ1-2; 7 positions match TRBD1. Per germline, CDR1 MDHEN and CDR2 SYDVKM. Trimming took 6 bases from V and 4 from J; bases not matched to a gene: 8. The CDR3 length is 14 residues. The DNA of the CDR3 is TGTGCCAGCAGCTGGGGTGGGACAGTCTATGGCTACACCTTC. Translating it yields CASSWGGTVYGYTF.

The V gene is TRBV28, the J gene TRBJ1-1; TRBD1 agrees at 7 bases. After removal of 3 bases from V and 0 bases from J, the junction contained 4 bases not matched to a gene. The germline V gene encodes CDR1 MDHEN and CDR2 SYDVKM. The CDR3 spans 15 residues. The CDR3 reads CASSLGQWMNTEAFF. The DNA of the CDR3 is TGTGCCAGCAGTTTGGGACAGTGGATGAACACTGAAGCTTTCTTT.

This clonotype appeared a few times. The chain employs TRBV6-6 and TRBJ1-5, with D hard to call. This CDR3 spans 13 amino acids. With 6 bases removed from V and 4 bases from J, the gap between germline ends came to 10 bases. Germline V CDR1 and CDR2: MNHNY, SVGAGI (reference sequence). The CDR3 bases are TGTGCCAGCAGCTCGGACGGTAATCAGCCCCAGCATTTT. This codes for CASSSDGNQPQHF.

This clonotype was seen only a few times. The chain recombines TRBV2 with TRBJ2-7; 11 nucleotides line up with TRBD1. The CDR3 is 15 amino acids. V gave up 4 bases and J gave up 6 bases; unmatched junction bases: 8. Germline V CDR1 and CDR2: SNHLY, FYNNEI. The CDR3 loop reads CASSAPPGTGGEQYF. The CDR3, as DNA: TGTGCCAGCAGTGCTCCCCCAGGGACAGGGGGCGAGCAGTACTTC.

This clonotype was seen a few times. V gene TRBV5-4 combines with J gene TRBJ2-2; D uncertain. Germline V gives CDR1 SGHNT, CDR2 YYREEE (reference sequence). V gave up 4 bases and J gave up 0 bases, with 10 bases separating them. This CDR3 comprises 15 residues. This CDR3 reads CASSPHSANTGELFF. The CDR3 region has the DNA TGTGCCAGCAGCCCCCATTCAGCGAACACCGGGGAGCTGTTTTTT.

This clonotype was counted many times. This chain connects TRBV24-1 to TRBJ2-7, with D unclear. With 9 bases removed from V and 4 bases from J, the gap between germline ends came to 12 bases. Germline-derived CDR1 and CDR2 are KGHDR and SFDVKD. This CDR3 contains 12 residues. For the CDR3, the DNA is TGTGCCACCGGGATCGAGGCTTACGAGCAGTACTTC. This sequence encodes CATGIEAYEQYF.

This clonotype was counted a few times. J is TRBJ2-7 and V is TRBV9, with a weak D call TRBD2 (7 bases). This CDR3 has 14 amino acids. Trimming left V 0 bases short and J 5 bases short, with 12 bases between. Germline V gives CDR1 SGDLS, CDR2 YYNGEE. The CDR3 DNA reads as TGTGCCAGCAGCGTAGACGGGGGGCTGGACGAGCAGTACTTC. This sequence encodes CASSVDGGLDEQYF.

This clonotype occurred many times. The rearrangement uses TRBV4-1 and TRBJ2-5, with no clear D. The CDR3 length is 14 residues. Trimming pared 1 base from V and 5 bases from J, leaving 11 bases between. The germline V gene has CDR1 MGHRA and CDR2 YSYEKL. Here the CDR3 DNA reads TGCGCCAGCAGCCAAGGAGTAGGGCGGGAGACCCAGTACTTC. Residues: CASSQGVGRETQYF.

The genes are TRBV24-1 and TRBJ2-1; 14 positions agree with TRBD2. J lost 9 bases, V lost 8 bases, and 5 bases had no gene match. The length of the CDR3 is 14 residues. Germline CDR1 KGHDR, CDR2 SFDVKD. Here the CDR3 DNA reads TGTGCCACCAAGGGGACTAGCGGGAGTGGTGAGCAGTTCTTC. It is translated as CATKGTSGSGEQFF.

The chain carries TRBV6-1 and TRBJ2-1; no reliable D call. V was trimmed by 4 bases and J by 6 bases, leaving 10 bases between them. The CDR3 contains 13 residues. Germline loops: CDR1 MNHNS, CDR2 SASEGT. The chain's CDR3 is CASSVTKGNEQFF. DNA for the CDR3: TGTGCCAGCAGTGTAACAAAAGGCAATGAGCAGTTCTTC.

This clonotype was recorded at least ten times. The chain is built from TRBV5-1 and TRBJ1-5, with a weak D call TRBD1 (5 bases). There are 13 residues in the CDR3. V was clipped by 2 bases and J by 4 bases, with 7 bases between them. CDR1 SGHRS and CDR2 YFSETQ come from the germline V gene. CDR3 residues: CASSFEGNQPQHF. The CDR3 bases are TGCGCCAGCAGCTTTGAGGGGAATCAGCCCCAGCATTTT.

CDR3 in DNA: TGTGCCAGCAGCTTAGATGCAGGGGGCGTCTCTGGGGCCAACGTCCTGACTTTC. Residues: CASSLDAGGVSGANVLTF. The J gene is TRBJ2-6, the V gene TRBV7-2; 8 bases line up with TRBD1. This CDR3 region has 18 residues. In germline, CDR1 is SGHTA, CDR2 FQGNSA. After removal of 1 base from V and 0 bases from J, the junction contained 5 bases not matched to a gene. The full variable domain, rest sourced from reference TRBV7-2 and TRBJ2-6, is GAGVSQSPSNKVTEKGKDVELRCDPISGHTALYWYRQSLGQGLEFLIYFQGNSAPDKSGLPSDRFSAERTGGSVSTLTIQRTQQEDSAVYLCASSLDAGGVSGANVLTFGAGSRLTVL.

This clonotype was seen at least ten times. The rearrangement links TRBV7-2 to TRBJ1-5, with 9 bases that match TRBD1. Germline lookup yields CDR1 SGHTA and CDR2 FQGNSA. Unmatched junction bases numbered 6, after V lost 2 bases and J lost 4 bases. CDR3 length: 16 residues. CDR3 residues: CASSLYGQGLNQPQHF. In DNA form, the CDR3 reads TGTGCCAGCAGCTTATACGGACAGGGGTTAAATCAGCCCCAGCATTTT. The whole variable domain, filled in from reference TRBV7-2 and TRBJ1-5, reads GAGVSQSPSNKVTEKGKDVELRCDPISGHTALYWYRQSLGQGLEFLIYFQGNSAPDKSGLPSDRFSAERTGGSVSTLTIQRTQQEDSAVYLCASSLYGQGLNQPQHFGDGTRLSIL.

The chain is built from TRBV6-1 and TRBJ2-7, with TRBD2 as a possible D gene (6 bases). This CDR3 contains 19 residues. Germline CDR1 reads MNHNS; CDR2 reads SASEGT. Trimming took 0 bases from V and 3 from J, leaving 24 bases between them. The CDR3 bases are TGTGCCAGCAGTGAAGCGGTTGGTTTGATAGCGGACCCGCACTACGAGCAGTACTTC. This gives the protein CASSEAVGLIADPHYEQYF.